The rows below give T cell receptor beta chains drawn from one sample of a study of T cell repertoires in ileal Crohn's disease. Here immunoSEQ multiplex PCR was the method, and the copy in TCRdb shows in-frame clones only, minus some. The sample shows around 2,200 clones, roughly 60% of them seen only once. Sample: ileal tissue. The receptor source for this set is an adult with Crohn's disease. CDR3s include the opening cysteine and the closing phenylalanine or tryptophan. Each record gives: D gene, clone size, V gene, J gene, CDR3 DNA, CDR3 protein. D genes are given only for firm matches. Only some rows state a clone size, as once, few, many or a class for expanded clones.

D gene: TRBD1; clone size: .; V gene: TRBV6-1; J gene: TRBJ2-3; CDR3 DNA: TGTGCCAGCAGTGAATCACCGGGACAGGGGGCGGATACGCAGTATTTT; CDR3 protein: CASSESPGQGADTQYF
D gene: .; clone size: few; V gene: TRBV4-1; J gene: TRBJ1-6; CDR3 DNA: TGCGCCAGCAGCCAAGCCGGGGGAAAGAATAATTCACCCCTCCACTTT; CDR3 protein: CASSQAGGKNNSPLHF
D gene: TRBD2; clone size: few; V gene: TRBV5-1; J gene: TRBJ2-5; CDR3 DNA: TGCGCCAGCAGCGTTACTAGCGGGGGGGCCGGAGAGACCCAGTACTTC; CDR3 protein: CASSVTSGGAGETQYF
D gene: .; clone size: few; V gene: TRBV28; J gene: TRBJ1-2; CDR3 DNA: TGTGCCAGCACTCTCGCAGGTCGAAACTATGGCTACACCTTC; CDR3 protein: CASTLAGRNYGYTF
D gene: TRBD2; clone size: .; V gene: TRBV5-1; J gene: TRBJ2-2; CDR3 DNA: TGCGCCAGCAGACTAGCGGGAGTCGGCACCGGGGAGCTGTTTTTT; CDR3 protein: CASRLAGVGTGELFF
D gene: TRBD2; clone size: .; V gene: TRBV10-3; J gene: TRBJ2-3; CDR3 DNA: TGTGCCATCATGGGGACTAGCGGGGGATTTGATACGCAGTATTTT; CDR3 protein: CAIMGTSGGFDTQYF
D gene: .; clone size: once; V gene: TRBV6-6; J gene: TRBJ2-7; CDR3 DNA: TGTGCCAGCAGTTACTCGCCAGGGGTTGAGCAGTACTTC; CDR3 protein: CASSYSPGVEQYF
D gene: TRBD2; clone size: .; V gene: TRBV10-3; J gene: TRBJ2-1; CDR3 DNA: TGTGCCATCAGTGAAAGCCAGGGAGGCGGGAGCTCCTACAATGAGCAGTTCTTC; CDR3 protein: CAISESQGGGSSYNEQFF
D gene: .; clone size: .; V gene: TRBV10-1; J gene: TRBJ1-1; CDR3 DNA: TGCGCCAGCAGTGGGGACATGGTGAACACTGAAGCTTTCTTT; CDR3 protein: CASSGDMVNTEAFF
D gene: TRBD1; clone size: .; V gene: TRBV7-6; J gene: TRBJ2-7; CDR3 DNA: TGTGCCAGCAGCTCTGGGGACAGGGGGATCGACGAGCAGTACTTC; CDR3 protein: CASSSGDRGIDEQYF
D gene: .; clone size: .; V gene: TRBV30; J gene: TRBJ1-1; CDR3 DNA: TGTGCCTGGAGTGTGGGGACAAACACTGAAGCTTTCTTT; CDR3 protein: CAWSVGTNTEAFF
D gene: .; clone size: .; V gene: TRBV5-1; J gene: TRBJ1-4; CDR3 DNA: TGCGCCAGCAGTATCATCCCGACCGGAGGGGAAAAACTGTTTTTT; CDR3 protein: CASSIIPTGGEKLFF
D gene: .; clone size: .; V gene: TRBV28; J gene: TRBJ1-4; CDR3 DNA: TGTGCCAGCAGTCCCCGACATAGTACTGAAAAACTGTTTTTT; CDR3 protein: CASSPRHSTEKLFF
D gene: .; clone size: .; V gene: TRBV20-1; J gene: TRBJ2-1; CDR3 DNA: TGCAGTGCGCGCTTTTACAATGAGCAGTTCTTC; CDR3 protein: CSARFYNEQFF
D gene: TRBD1; clone size: .; V gene: TRBV30; J gene: TRBJ1-6; CDR3 DNA: TGTGCCTGGAGCCCGGACAGGACAATGGGGAGGTCCTATAATTCACCCCTCCACTTT; CDR3 protein: CAWSPDRTMGRSYNSPLHF
D gene: TRBD2; clone size: .; V gene: TRBV11-3; J gene: TRBJ2-7; CDR3 DNA: TGTGCCAGCAGCTCGACTAGCGGGAGACATCACGAGCAGTACTTC; CDR3 protein: CASSSTSGRHHEQYF
D gene: TRBD1; clone size: once; V gene: TRBV6-1; J gene: TRBJ2-7; CDR3 DNA: TGTGCCAGCAGGGGACAGGGGGCCTACGAGCAGTACTTC; CDR3 protein: CASRGQGAYEQYF
D gene: TRBD2; clone size: .; V gene: TRBV10-2; J gene: TRBJ2-1; CDR3 DNA: TGCGCCAGCGGAGGGACTAGCGGACTCTACAATGAGCAGTTCTTC; CDR3 protein: CASGGTSGLYNEQFF
D gene: TRBD1; clone size: .; V gene: TRBV10-1; J gene: TRBJ1-2; CDR3 DNA: TGCGCCAGCAGTGATCGACAGGGTAGCGGCTACACCTTC; CDR3 protein: CASSDRQGSGYTF
D gene: TRBD1; clone size: .; V gene: TRBV5-8; J gene: TRBJ2-5; CDR3 DNA: TGTGCCAGCAGCTGGGGGACAGGGAAGACCCAGTACTTC; CDR3 protein: CASSWGTGKTQYF
D gene: .; clone size: .; V gene: TRBV19; J gene: TRBJ1-5; CDR3 DNA: TGTGCCAGTACCCCCCGGGGAGGCCAAAATCAGCCCCAGCATTTT; CDR3 protein: CASTPRGGQNQPQHF
D gene: TRBD2; clone size: .; V gene: TRBV5-4; J gene: TRBJ2-5; CDR3 DNA: TGTGCCAGCAGCGCTAGCGGGGCAAGACGGCAAGAGACCCAGTACTTC; CDR3 protein: CASSASGARRQETQYF
D gene: .; clone size: few; V gene: TRBV30; J gene: TRBJ1-2; CDR3 DNA: TGTGCCTGTACCATTAGAAGATCACTCTATGGCTACACCTTC; CDR3 protein: CACTIRRSLYGYTF
D gene: .; clone size: .; V gene: TRBV11-2; J gene: TRBJ1-1; CDR3 DNA: TGTGCCAGCAGCCCCTTTCAGGGGAAAGGAACTGAAGCTTTCTTT; CDR3 protein: CASSPFQGKGTEAFF
D gene: TRBD1; clone size: once; V gene: TRBV7-8; J gene: TRBJ2-7; CDR3 DNA: TGTGCCAGCAGCCCGGGCGGGACAGGGGCCTACGAGCAGTACTTC; CDR3 protein: CASSPGGTGAYEQYF
D gene: .; clone size: .; V gene: TRBV6-1; J gene: TRBJ2-7; CDR3 DNA: TGTGCCAGCAGGGGGTCGGGAACCTACGAGCAGTACTTC; CDR3 protein: CASRGSGTYEQYF
D gene: TRBD1; clone size: .; V gene: TRBV14; J gene: TRBJ2-5; CDR3 DNA: TGTGCCAGCAGCCAAGATCGAACCACAGGGGAGTGGACGAAAGAGACCCAGTACTTC; CDR3 protein: CASSQDRTTGEWTKETQYF
D gene: .; clone size: .; V gene: TRBV11-2; J gene: TRBJ1-2; CDR3 DNA: TGTGCCAGCAGCCCTAGGGGGGGAGTCCCCACCTTC; CDR3 protein: CASSPRGGVPTF
D gene: .; clone size: few; V gene: TRBV30; J gene: TRBJ1-4; CDR3 DNA: TGTGCCTGGAGTCCAAAGACAGAGACTAATGAAAAACTGTTTTTT; CDR3 protein: CAWSPKTETNEKLFF
D gene: TRBD1; clone size: large; V gene: TRBV10-3; J gene: TRBJ1-1; CDR3 DNA: TGTGCCATCGGGGGGGACAGGGCAGGGGTTGAAGCTTTCTTT; CDR3 protein: CAIGGDRAGVEAFF
D gene: .; clone size: .; V gene: TRBV11-3; J gene: TRBJ2-3; CDR3 DNA: TGTGCCAGCAGCTTATTTAGCGGCACCGGCACAGATACGCAGTATTTT; CDR3 protein: CASSLFSGTGTDTQYF
D gene: TRBD2; clone size: .; V gene: TRBV11-2; J gene: TRBJ2-5; CDR3 DNA: TGTGCCAGCAGCCTACAATGGACTAGCGGGGGTAGGCTAGAGACCCAGTACTTC; CDR3 protein: CASSLQWTSGGRLETQYF
D gene: .; clone size: .; V gene: TRBV5-1; J gene: TRBJ2-7; CDR3 DNA: TGCGCCAGCAGCTTGGACGGTACCTACGAGCAGTACTTC; CDR3 protein: CASSLDGTYEQYF
D gene: TRBD1; clone size: once; V gene: TRBV6-5; J gene: TRBJ1-1; CDR3 DNA: TGTGCCAGCAGCACTTTGACAGGGCTAGCTTTCTTT; CDR3 protein: CASSTLTGLAFF
D gene: TRBD2; clone size: .; V gene: TRBV10-3; J gene: TRBJ2-3; CDR3 DNA: TGTGCCATCAGGATACAAAGTGAGGGAGGGATCATAGATACGCAGTATTTT; CDR3 protein: CAIRIQSEGGIIDTQYF
D gene: .; clone size: large; V gene: TRBV5-5; J gene: TRBJ1-2; CDR3 DNA: TGTGCCAGCAGCTTGGGGGGCACCACTAACTATGGCTACACCTTC; CDR3 protein: CASSLGGTTNYGYTF
D gene: TRBD1; clone size: .; V gene: TRBV7-9; J gene: TRBJ1-2; CDR3 DNA: TGTGCCAGCAGCTTGACAGGGGGCTTAAACTACACCTTC; CDR3 protein: CASSLTGGLNYTF
D gene: TRBD1; clone size: .; V gene: TRBV7-2; J gene: TRBJ2-5; CDR3 DNA: TGTGCCAGCAGCCGACAGGGCTCCTCTCAAGAGACCCAGTACTTC; CDR3 protein: CASSRQGSSQETQYF
D gene: TRBD1; clone size: .; V gene: TRBV5-6; J gene: TRBJ1-5; CDR3 DNA: TGTGCCAGCAGCTTGGCGCAGGGGGTTAATCAGCCCCAGCATTTT; CDR3 protein: CASSLAQGVNQPQHF
D gene: TRBD1; clone size: .; V gene: TRBV20-1; J gene: TRBJ2-7; CDR3 DNA: TGCAGTGCCCAACGGACAGGGACGCAGTACTTC; CDR3 protein: CSAQRTGTQYF
D gene: .; clone size: few; V gene: TRBV10-1; J gene: TRBJ2-7; CDR3 DNA: TGCGCCAGCAGTGAGCAATACGAGCAGTACTTC; CDR3 protein: CASSEQYEQYF
D gene: TRBD1; clone size: .; V gene: TRBV2; J gene: TRBJ2-7; CDR3 DNA: TGTGCCAGCAGTGTAGCAGGGGGCTACGAGCAGTACTTC; CDR3 protein: CASSVAGGYEQYF
D gene: TRBD1; clone size: .; V gene: TRBV7-9; J gene: TRBJ1-2; CDR3 DNA: TGTGCCAGCAGCTCTTCAGGGGGCGCAAGCTATGGCTACACCTTC; CDR3 protein: CASSSSGGASYGYTF